This entry lists 13 T cell receptor beta chains sequenced from one sample in a study of OX40 agonist ivuxolimab in advanced cancers. TCRdb keeps only in-frame clones here, not all; method: immunoSEQ multiplex PCR. The sample comprises about 14,000 clones, over 70% of which are singletons, and approximately 37% rests with the top ten. The material was CD4+ or CD8+ T cells sorted from blood, obtained in a trial of the OX40 agonist ivuxolimab. The receptors stem from an adult with an advanced solid tumor such as melanoma, head and neck, liver or kidney cancer.

The rearrangement uses TRBV5-8 and TRBJ2-7; TRBD2 matches at 11 bases. CDR3 length equals 17 residues. Germline CDR1 SGHTS, CDR2 YDEGEE. The trim removed 0 bases at V and 2 bases at J, leaving 7 bases unmatched. As DNA, the CDR3 is TGTGCCAGCAGCTTGGCGGGGAGACTAGCGGGAACCTACGAGCAGTACTTC. This gives the protein CASSLAGRLAGTYEQYF.

This clone was detected only a few times. J is TRBJ1-6 and V is TRBV28; no clear D. The germline V and J ends were trimmed by 5 bases and 7 bases, with 12 bases remaining between them. Germline values: CDR1 MDHEN, CDR2 SYDVKM. This CDR3 has 14 amino acids. CDR3 DNA sequence: TGTGCCAGCAGTCACGCCAGTCAGAATTCACCCCTCCACTTT. It encodes CASSHASQNSPLHF.

The table lists this clone with a few counts. J is TRBJ1-5 and V is TRBV27; D gene unclear. Germline-derived CDR1 and CDR2 are MNHEY and SMNVEV (reference sequence). Deletions cut 8 bases from V and 3 bases from J, with 17 bases between. The CDR3 covers 15 residues. CDR3 sequence: CASSNGGRYNQPQHF. As DNA, the CDR3 is TGTGCCAGCTCCAATGGTGGCCGCTACAATCAGCCCCAGCATTTT.

The chain recombines TRBV7-6 with TRBJ2-2; D is unclear. The germline CDR1 and CDR2 sequences are SGHVS and FNYEAQ. V lost 4 bases and J 7 bases, leaving 10 bases between the germline ends. CDR3 length equals 13 residues. The CDR3: CASSSLVHGELFF. In DNA form, the CDR3 reads TGTGCCAGCAGCTCATTGGTCCACGGGGAGCTGTTTTTT. Together with reference TRBV7-6 and TRBJ2-2, the CDR3 gives the full variable domain: GAGVSQSPRYKVTKRGQDVALRCDPISGHVSLYWYRQALGQGPEFLTYFNYEAQQDKSGLPNDRFSAERPEGSISTLTIQRTEQRDSAMYRCASSSLVHGELFFGEGSRLTVL.

The chain has TRBV25-1 and TRBJ2-2; possibly TRBD2 for D (6 bases). The CDR3 loop spans 15 amino acids. CDR1 and CDR2 from the germline V gene are MGHDK and SYGVNS. V shed 1 base and J shed 6 bases, with 12 bases lying between them. In DNA form, the CDR3 reads TGTGCCAGCAGTGAATGGGCAGGAGGGCCCGGGGAGCTGTTTTTT. Translating it yields CASSEWAGGPGELFF.

Relative to its sample, this clone is medium-sized. The chain has TRBV6-5 and TRBJ2-2; D perhaps matches TRBD1 (7 bases). V dropped 0 bases and J dropped 2 bases, with 10 bases sitting between them. The CDR3 is 16 residues long. CDR1 and CDR2 (germline): MNHEY, SVGAGI. CDR3 amino acids: CASSYSQGGNTGELFF. As DNA, the CDR3 is TGTGCCAGCAGTTACTCGCAGGGGGGCAACACCGGGGAGCTGTTTTTT.

The chain links TRBV5-4 to TRBJ2-1; D may be TRBD2 (5 bases). V lost 4 bases and J 0 bases, leaving 11 bases between the germline ends. CDR3 length: 15 amino acids. Germline loops: CDR1 SGHNT, CDR2 YYREEE (reference sequence). The CDR3 reads CASSGSASSYNEQFF. In DNA, the CDR3 is TGTGCCAGCAGCGGGAGCGCGAGCTCCTACAATGAGCAGTTCTTC.

The J gene is TRBJ2-7, the V gene TRBV27; D gene uncertain. The germline V and J ends were trimmed by 4 bases and 0 bases, with 4 bases remaining between them. Germline V gene lookup returns CDR1 MNHEY and CDR2 SMNVEV (reference sequence). This CDR3 has 12 residues. The CDR3 sequence is CASSSNSYEQYF. CDR3 bases: TGTGCCAGCAGTTCAAACTCCTACGAGCAGTACTTC.

In this sample, this clone turned up once. The genes are TRBV21-1 and TRBJ1-1; the DNA was not compared with TRBD1, the D call given in the table. TRBV21-1 is a known pseudogene. CDR3 length: 17 residues. CDR3 residues: CASSLGTGDYMNTEAFF. The CDR3 DNA sequence: TGTGCCAGCAGCCTTGGGACAGGGGACTACATGAACACTGAAGCTTTCTTT.

The CDR3 region is CAWSDSFETSGNTGELFF. The CDR3 nucleotides read TGTGCCTGGAGTGATTCCTTTGAGACTAGCGGGAACACCGGGGAGCTGTTTTTT. The chain has TRBV30 and TRBJ2-2; 9 bases align to TRBD2. V shed 1 base, J shed 1 base, and the junction held 10 bases outside the gene matches. The CDR3 totals 18 residues. The germline V gene has CDR1 GTSNPN and CDR2 SVGIG (reference sequence).

This clone was observed a handful of times. This chain connects TRBV7-9 to TRBJ1-1; D might be TRBD1 (5 bases). Germline V lookup: CDR1 SEHNR, CDR2 FQNEAQ (reference sequence). Trimming left V 1 base short and J 0 bases short, with 6 bases between. This CDR3 spans 14 amino acids. CDR3 amino acids: CASSLEGVNTEAFF. The DNA for the CDR3 is TGTGCCAGCAGCTTAGAAGGGGTGAACACTGAAGCTTTCTTT. Drawing the rest from reference TRBV7-9 and TRBJ1-1, the complete variable domain is DTGVSQNPRHKITKRGQNVTFRCDPISEHNRLYWYRQTLGQGPEFLTYFQNEAQLEKSRLLSDRFSAERPKGSFSTLEIQRTEQGDSAMYLCASSLEGVNTEAFFGQGTRLTVV.

The V gene is TRBV7-3, the J gene TRBJ2-3, with 7 bases matching TRBD2. The CDR3 totals 16 residues. Germline assignment: CDR1 SGHTA and CDR2 FQGTGA. After removal of 4 bases from V and 1 base from J, the junction contained 8 bases not matched to a gene. The CDR3 bases are TGTGCCAGCAGCTCCCCCCCGGCGGGAGGCACAGATACGCAGTATTTT. It is translated as CASSSPPAGGTDTQYF.

The rearrangement uses TRBV4-1 and TRBJ1-1; tentative D call: TRBD1 (6 bases). This CDR3 has 17 amino acids. Trimming left V 1 base short and J 0 bases short, with 15 bases between. The V gene's germline CDR1 is MGHRA and CDR2 YSYEKL. For the CDR3, the DNA is TGCGCCAGCAGCCAAGGATTTGGGGGACATATGAACACTGAAGCTTTCTTT. Encoded protein: CASSQGFGGHMNTEAFF.